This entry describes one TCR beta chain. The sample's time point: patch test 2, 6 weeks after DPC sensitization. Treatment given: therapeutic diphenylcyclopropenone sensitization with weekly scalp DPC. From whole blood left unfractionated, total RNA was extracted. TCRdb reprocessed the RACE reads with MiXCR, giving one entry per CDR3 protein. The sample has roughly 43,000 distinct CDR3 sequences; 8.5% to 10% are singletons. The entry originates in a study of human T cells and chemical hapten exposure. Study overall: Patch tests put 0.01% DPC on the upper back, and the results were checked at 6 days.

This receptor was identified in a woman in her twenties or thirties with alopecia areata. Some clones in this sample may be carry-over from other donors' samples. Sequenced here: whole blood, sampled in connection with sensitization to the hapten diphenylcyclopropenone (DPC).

Here the CDR3 DNA reads TGTGCCAGCAGCCCTGACAGGAGCTATGGCTACACCTTC. This encodes CASSPDRSYGYTF. The chain employs TRBV6-2 or TRBV6-3 and TRBJ1-2; weak D call: TRBD1 (6 bases). Germline V gene lookup returns CDR1 MNHEY and CDR2 SVGEGT. Deletions cut 6 bases from V and 4 bases from J, with 12 bases between. The CDR3 runs 13 residues.